This T cell receptor (beta chain) stems from a study of T cell repertoires in cytomegalovirus infection. Background on the study: Both a matching HLA type and CMV infection were indicated by public TCR beta signatures. Study outcomes and limitations: HLA-C-restricted CMV clonotypes gave the most frequent clonotype in two of eight donors.

TCRdb used MiXCR to reprocess the reads, holding one entry per CDR3 protein. The sample contains approximately 120,000 distinct CDR3 sequences, 32% of which appear only once. This clonotype was found a few times. Antigen unknown. The TCR was taken from a human donor in good health (CMV status not recorded). Some clones in this sample may be carry-over from other donors' samples. Sequences were derived from CD8+ T cells from cultured PBMCs, sampled from culture after CMV antigen stimulation.

CDR3 in amino acids: CASSPSVGIGEKLFF. The CDR3 DNA follows: TGTGCCAGCAGCCCTAGCGTGGGGATCGGTGAAAAACTGTTTTTT. The chain is built from TRBV7-6 and TRBJ1-4; no firm D call. The V end was cut by 5 bases, the J end by 7 bases, with 17 bases between. Looked up from germline, CDR1 is SGHVS and CDR2 is FNYEAQ. The length of the CDR3 is 15 residues. The whole variable domain, remainder taken from reference TRBV7-6 and TRBJ1-4, is GAGVSQSPRYKVTKRGQDVALRCDPISGHVSLYWYRQALGQGPEFLTYFNYEAQQDKSGLPNDRFSAERPEGSISTLTIQRTEQRDSAMYRCASSPSVGIGEKLFFGSGTQLSVL.